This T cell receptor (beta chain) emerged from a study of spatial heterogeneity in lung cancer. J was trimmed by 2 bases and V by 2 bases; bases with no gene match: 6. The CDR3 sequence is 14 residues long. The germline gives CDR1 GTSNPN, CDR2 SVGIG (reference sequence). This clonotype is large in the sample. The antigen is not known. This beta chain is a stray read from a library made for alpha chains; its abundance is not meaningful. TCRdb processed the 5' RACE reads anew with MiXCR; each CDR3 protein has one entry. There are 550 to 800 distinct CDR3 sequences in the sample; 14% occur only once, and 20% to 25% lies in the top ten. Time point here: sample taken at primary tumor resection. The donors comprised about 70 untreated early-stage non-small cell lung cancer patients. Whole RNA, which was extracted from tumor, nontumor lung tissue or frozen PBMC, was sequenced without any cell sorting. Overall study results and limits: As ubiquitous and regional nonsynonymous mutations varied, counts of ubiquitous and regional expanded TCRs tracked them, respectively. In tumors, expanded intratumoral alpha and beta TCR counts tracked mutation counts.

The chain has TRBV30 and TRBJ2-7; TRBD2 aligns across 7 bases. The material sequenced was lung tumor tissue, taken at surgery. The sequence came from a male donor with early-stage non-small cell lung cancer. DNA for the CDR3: TGTGCCTGGAGTCCCGGGACTACCGCCTACGAGCAGTACTTC. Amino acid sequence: CAWSPGTTAYEQYF. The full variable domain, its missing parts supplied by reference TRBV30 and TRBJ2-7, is SQTIHQWPATLVQPVGSPLSLECTVEGTSNPNLYWYRQAAGRGLQLLFYSVGIGQISSEVPQNLSASRPQDRQFILSSKKLLLSDSGFYLCAWSPGTTAYEQYFGPGTRLTVT.